The 3 T cell receptor beta chains presented below share a single source sample, sequenced in a study of T cell responses to AZD1222 COVID-19 vaccine. Only in-frame clones appear in the TCRdb table, and some are missing; sequencing was by immunoSEQ multiplex PCR. Of approximately 200,000 clones in the sample, around 94% are singletons; the top ten hold around 1.5%. The source material was peripheral blood, sampled 28 days after the second dose of the MenACWY control vaccine. Source of these receptors: an adult who received the MenACWY meningococcal vaccine as a control.

V is TRBV7-2 and J is TRBJ2-7; 12 nucleotides agree with TRBD2. The junction had 11 bases not matched to a gene; V was cut back by 1 base and J by 4 bases. Germline V gene lookup returns CDR1 SGHTA and CDR2 FQGNSA. This CDR3 contains 18 residues. For the CDR3, the DNA is TGTGCCAGCAGCTTAGTAGCCGGTTCTAGCGGGAGGGGGTACGAGCAGTACTTC. The encoded protein is CASSLVAGSSGRGYEQYF. Combining the CDR3 with reference TRBV7-2 and TRBJ2-7 gives the whole variable domain GAGVSQSPSNKVTEKGKDVELRCDPISGHTALYWYRQSLGQGLEFLIYFQGNSAPDKSGLPSDRFSAERTGGSVSTLTIQRTQQEDSAVYLCASSLVAGSSGRGYEQYFGPGTRLTVT.

The sample holds one count of this clone. The chain has TRBV18 and TRBJ1-1; 10 bases are a match to TRBD1. The CDR3 sequence is 15 residues long. The J segment lost 6 bases and the V segment lost 3 bases, leaving 7 bases of the junction unmatched. Looked up from germline, CDR1 is KGHSH and CDR2 is LQKENI. CDR3 protein: CASSPPGQGPSEAFF. Here the CDR3 DNA reads TGTGCCAGCTCACCCCCGGGACAGGGGCCCTCTGAAGCTTTCTTT.

This clone was found once. V and J are TRBV27 and TRBJ2-5, with 12 bases lining up with TRBD2. CDR3 size: 14 residues. The V gene's germline CDR1 is MNHEY and CDR2 SMNVEV (reference sequence). V shed 10 bases, J shed 4 bases, and the junction held 7 bases outside the gene matches. The CDR3 DNA is TGTGCCACCCGACTAGCGGGAGCTACAGAGACCCAGTACTTC. It specifies CATRLAGATETQYF.